The following is a TCR beta chain sequence with its context. Individuals aged 18 to 89 years were recruited from about two dozen US areas. Researchers sorted participants into cohorts using their self-reported clinical history. As processed by the authors: Amplified reference gene primers provided the basis for estimating nucleated cell counts. Repertoires were generated with immunoSEQ multiplex PCR, while TCRdb's copy carries only in-frame clones and drops some. The D gene and trimming were derived from the DNA, and the V and J assignments and clone size from that table. The repertoire holds about 360,000 clones, 88% seen once, with 2% to 2.5% in the top ten. The V gene lost 4 bases and the J gene lost 0 bases, with 18 bases spanning the gap. There are 17 residues in the CDR3. Germline V gene sequence: CDR1 MGHRA, CDR2 YSYEKL. The data are from a study of blood T cell repertoires in COVID-19. Background on the study: Acute and convalescent COVID-19 specimens originated in the United States, Italy and Spain.

The material sequenced was PBMCs or T cells enriched from blood (not recorded which). This receptor was identified in a woman aged 40 to 50 with acute COVID-19. The rearrangement joins TRBV4-1 to TRBJ1-1; TRBD1 is a possible D gene (5 bases). CDR3 amino acids: CASSPYKIRVMNTEAFF. In DNA form, the CDR3 reads TGCGCCAGCAGCCCGTATAAAATCAGGGTCATGAACACTGAAGCTTTCTTT.